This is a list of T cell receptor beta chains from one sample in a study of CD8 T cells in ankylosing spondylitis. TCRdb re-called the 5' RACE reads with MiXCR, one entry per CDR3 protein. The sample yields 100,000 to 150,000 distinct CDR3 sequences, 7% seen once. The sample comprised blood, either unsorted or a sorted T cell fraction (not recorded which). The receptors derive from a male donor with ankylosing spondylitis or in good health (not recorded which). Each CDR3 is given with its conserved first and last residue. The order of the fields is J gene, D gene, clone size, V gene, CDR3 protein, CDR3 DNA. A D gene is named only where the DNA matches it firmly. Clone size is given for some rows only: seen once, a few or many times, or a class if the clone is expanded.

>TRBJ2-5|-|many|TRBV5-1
CASSFDYQETQYF
TGCGCCAGCAGCTTCGACTACCAAGAGACCCAGTACTTC
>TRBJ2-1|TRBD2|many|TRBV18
CASLPPSGRALNEQFF
TGTGCCAGCCTACCCCCTAGCGGGAGGGCCCTAAATGAGCAGTTCTTC
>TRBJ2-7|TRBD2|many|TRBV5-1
CASRRHSGTSYYEQYF
TGCGCCAGCAGACGACACTCCGGGACTAGCTACTACGAGCAGTACTTC
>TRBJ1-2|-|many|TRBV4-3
CASSQVGGGGHYGYTF
TGCGCCAGCAGCCAAGTGGGCGGCGGGGGCCACTATGGCTACACCTTC
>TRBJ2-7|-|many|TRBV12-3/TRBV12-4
CASSLRGPEQYF
TGTGCCAGCAGTTTACGCGGCCCCGAGCAGTACTTC
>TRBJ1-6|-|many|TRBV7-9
CASSPERSPLHF
TGTGCCAGCAGCCCAGAGAGGTCACCCCTCCACTTT
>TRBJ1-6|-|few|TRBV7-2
CASSFGRRISPLHF
TGTGCCAGCAGCTTTGGACGGAGAATTTCACCCCTCCACTTT
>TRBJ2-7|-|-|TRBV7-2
CASSFKSEEFYEQYF
TGTGCCAGCAGCTTTAAATCCGAAGAATTCTACGAGCAGTACTTC
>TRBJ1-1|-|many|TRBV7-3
CASSPETSNTEAFF
TGTGCCAGCAGCCCTGAGACATCGAACACTGAAGCTTTCTTT
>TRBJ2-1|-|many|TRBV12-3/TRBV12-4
CASTPRGGAARNEQFF
TGTGCCAGCACCCCTAGGGGGGGGGCCGCCCGCAATGAGCAGTTCTTC
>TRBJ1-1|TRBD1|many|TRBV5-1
CASRATGGTEAFF
TGCGCCAGCCGGGCCACAGGGGGCACTGAAGCTTTCTTT
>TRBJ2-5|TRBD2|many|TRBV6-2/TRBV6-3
CASRSPLAGEKETQYF
TGTGCCAGCAGGTCCCCACTAGCGGGAGAGAAAGAGACCCAGTACTTC
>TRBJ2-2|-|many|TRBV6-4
CASSDRDTGELFF
TGTGCCAGCAGTGACAGGGACACCGGGGAGCTGTTTTTT
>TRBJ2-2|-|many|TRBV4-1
CASSHRSLNPTNLGPNTGELFF
TGCGCCAGCAGCCATCGATCCTTGAATCCAACAAACCTCGGGCCGAACACCGGGGAGCTGTTTTTT
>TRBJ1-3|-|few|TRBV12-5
CASGPLSGYSGNTIYF
TGTGCTAGTGGTCCCCTGAGCGGATACTCTGGAAACACCATATATTTT
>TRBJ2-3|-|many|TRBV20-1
CSAEDYTPDTQYF
TGCAGTGCTGAGGACTATACCCCAGATACGCAGTATTTT
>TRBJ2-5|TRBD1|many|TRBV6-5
CASSYLARGQETQYF
TGTGCCAGCAGTTACTTAGCCAGGGGGCAAGAGACCCAGTACTTC
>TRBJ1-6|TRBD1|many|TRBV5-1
CASSLETGNSPLHF
TGCGCCAGCAGCTTGGAGACAGGGAATTCACCCCTCCACTTT
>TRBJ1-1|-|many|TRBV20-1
CSARAGPRLMNTEAFF
TGCAGTGCTAGAGCCGGGCCGCGGCTTATGAACACTGAAGCTTTCTTT
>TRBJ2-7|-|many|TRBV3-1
CASSQDRLREQYF
TGTGCCAGCAGCCAAGATCGTTTAAGGGAGCAGTACTTC